This T cell receptor (beta chain) was identified during a study of cytomegalovirus exposure and HLA in healthy donors. In the study overall: In terms of ancestry, the Caucasian-associated cluster contained around 79% of the 350 to 450 genotyped donors.

The study, taken as a whole, reports: Fewer than 200 TCR beta chains were listed as cytomegalovirus-associated. As a later analysis showed, a missense DCLRE1C variant was linked to trimming of TCR beta V- and J-genes.

This clone appeared once. What it binds is unknown. A junction end diverges from the germline sequence, so it may reflect a read error. This CDR3 is built from 15 residues. Germline CDR1 is SGHTS and CDR2 is YDEGEE. Donors were nominally healthy when sampled, though unrecorded immune exposures were likely. The PCR employed 60 Vbeta primers together with 13 Jbeta primers. Sequenced by immunoSEQ multiplex PCR; TCRdb stores in-frame clones only, minus some. This table holds some 150,000 clones, roughly 80% found once. The clonotype was recovered from a female donor in good health and CMV-seronegative. The chain employs TRBV5-8 and TRBJ2-1; 10 bases match TRBD2. Sequenced input: PBMCs. The CDR3 sequence: CASILVSGGSNEQFF. The CDR3 nucleotides are TGTGCCAGCATCTTGGTTAGCGGGGGGTCGAATGAGCAGTTCTTC.